These 5 T cell receptor beta chains were all obtained from the same sample, sequenced in a study of T cell responses to AZD1222 COVID-19 vaccine. Produced via immunoSEQ multiplex PCR; TCRdb's table is partial and in-frame only. This sample has 75,000 to 90,000 clones, with 70% to 90% found just once. Sequenced here: peripheral blood, sampled on day 0 of AZD1222 vaccination. Receptors were obtained from an adult in good health.

DNA for the CDR3: TGTGCCAGCAGTAACCGATGGACTAGACCCACAGATACGCAGTATTTT. Translation: CASSNRWTRPTDTQYF. This rearrangement joins TRBV6-2 or TRBV6-3 to TRBJ2-3; 7 bases are a match to TRBD2. The V gene end was trimmed by 5 bases and the J gene end by 2 bases; junction bases not matched to a gene: 10. This CDR3 has 16 amino acids. Germline V gene sequence: CDR1 MNHEY, CDR2 SVGEGT.

The chain joins TRBV6-5 to TRBJ2-2; the D gene is possibly TRBD2 (6 bases). CDR1 MNHEY and CDR2 SVGAGI come from the germline V gene. This CDR3 is built from 16 residues. The V end lost 2 bases, the J end lost 4 bases, and 14 bases lay between the germline ends. DNA for the CDR3: TGTGCCAGCAGTTACCAGGAGGGGCTGAGCACCGGGGAGCTGTTTTTT. Its protein product is CASSYQEGLSTGELFF.

This clone was detected only a few times. The genes are TRBV6-5 and TRBJ2-7; 8 bases map to TRBD2. The germline V gene encodes CDR1 MNHEY and CDR2 SVGAGI. The CDR3 sequence is 11 residues long. Germline trimming cut 10 bases from V and 4 bases from J; bases unmatched to any gene: 3. The CDR3 DNA follows: TGTGCCACCGGGGGGGGTTACGAGCAGTACTTC. This sequence encodes CATGGGYEQYF.

V usage is TRBV3-1 (or the pseudogene TRBV3-2) and J usage is TRBJ2-7, with 7 bases identical to TRBD2. J was trimmed by 6 bases and V by 4 bases; bases with no gene match: 6. The CDR3 runs to 13 residues. Germline CDR1 and CDR2: LGHDT and YNNKEL (reference sequence). CDR3 in DNA: TGTGCCAGCAGCCTCGGCGGGGGTACCGAGCAGTACTTC. Its translation: CASSLGGGTEQYF.

Turning to this clone: Within the sample, other DNA sequences also encode this same CDR3. The chain is built from TRBV6-5 and TRBJ1-5; 7 positions match TRBD1. V gave up 0 bases and J gave up 5 bases; unmatched junction bases: 4. This CDR3 has 15 residues. Looked up from germline, CDR1 is MNHEY and CDR2 is SVGAGI. CDR3 DNA: TGTGCCAGCAGTTACTCGAGGCAGGGGGATCAGCCCCAGCATTTT. The encoded protein is CASSYSRQGDQPQHF.